The entry that follows covers one TCR beta chain sequence. These data are taken from a study of blood T cell repertoires in COVID-19. Across the study: The United States, Italy and Spain were the sources of the acute and convalescent COVID-19 samples. T cells, B-cell-depleted T cells, or PBMCs supplied cDNA or gDNA.

Here immunoSEQ multiplex PCR was the method, and the copy in TCRdb shows in-frame clones only, minus some. The sample records roughly 72,000 clones, about 90% being singletons. The receptor was derived from a human donor in a cohort sampled during active COVID-19. Sequenced input: peripheral blood.

CDR3 residues: CASRDYKNTEAFF. DNA of the CDR3: TGTGCCAGCAGAGATTACAAGAACACTGAAGCTTTCTTT. The chain joins TRBV7-9 to TRBJ1-1; D is uncertain. Trimming removed 6 bases at V and 1 base at J, with 9 bases between. The germline CDR1 and CDR2 sequences are SEHNR and FQNEAQ (reference sequence). The CDR3 is 13 residues long.